The entry below describes one T cell receptor beta chain. Its antigen is not identified. These data are taken from a study of T cell repertoires in cytomegalovirus infection. Study-wide background: The authors used CMV epitopes that were HLA-C-restricted (recently identified) and HLA-B-restricted (well studied). Based on public TCR beta signatures, there were indications of CMV infection and of a matching HLA type. Study results and caveats: Carriers of CMV and the relevant HLA type were discriminated by public TCR beta frequency. In two of eight donors, the top clonotype was HLA-C-restricted CMV-specific.

Via MiXCR, TCRdb re-called the reads, giving one row per CDR3 protein. The data hold about 480,000 distinct CDR3 sequences, with 33% observed a single time. The germline V and J ends were trimmed by 5 bases and 7 bases, with 15 bases remaining between them. Per germline, CDR1 LNHNV and CDR2 YYDKDF (reference sequence). The length of the CDR3 is 13 residues. Sequenced here: cultured PBMCs, sampled from culture after CMV antigen stimulation. This receptor was taken from a human donor in good health (CMV status not recorded). Some clones in this sample may be carry-over from other donors' samples. The V gene is TRBV15, the J gene TRBJ2-7; D is unresolved. The CDR3 region is CATSARAVGEQYF. CDR3 nucleotides: TGTGCCACCAGCGCCCGGGCCGTTGGGGAGCAGTACTTC.